Sequencing of this T cell receptor (beta chain) was carried out in a study of CD8+ T cells in alopecia areata. Treatment described: oral pan-JAK inhibitor, 5-10 mg twice daily. This CDR3 spans 14 amino acids. With 7 bases clipped from V and 8 bases from J, the junction kept 9 bases outside the gene matches. Germline CDR1 is SEHNR and CDR2 is FQNEAQ (reference sequence). cDNA serving as the sequencing template came from extracted, reverse transcribed RNA. Generated by immunoSEQ multiplex PCR, the TCRdb table keeps only in-frame clones and is missing some. The sample comprises about 200,000 clones, 45% to 65% of which are singletons, and approximately 3.5% rests with the top ten.

This rearrangement joins TRBV7-9 to TRBJ1-4; TRBD1 matches at 8 bases. The starting material was CD4+ T cells sorted from blood, obtained at week 4, from a patient treated with tofacitinib. This clonotype was sampled from a human donor with alopecia areata. The CDR3, as DNA: TGTGCCAGCAACCCGGGGACAGGAGGAGAAAAACTGTTTTTT. Translation gives CASNPGTGGEKLFF.